This note documents a single T cell receptor (beta chain) sequence. Antigen unknown. The data are from a study of T cell repertoires in cytomegalovirus infection. V lost 5 bases, J lost 4 bases, and 19 bases lay in between. The CDR3 sequence is 16 residues long. Germline values: CDR1 LNHDA, CDR2 SQIVND (reference sequence). Study results and limitations: People with CMV and the relevant HLA were identified by cumulative public TCR beta family frequency. CMV-specific HLA-C-restricted TCR beta clonotypes dominated the ex vivo response.

Each CDR3 protein is one row after TCRdb ran MiXCR on the reads. The sample yields some 800,000 distinct CDR3 sequences, approximately 32% seen once. Sequences were derived from cultured CD8+ T cells from PBMCs, sampled from culture after CMV antigen stimulation. This TCR was recovered from a human donor in good health (CMV status not recorded). Some clones in this sample may be carry-over from other donors' samples. The rearrangement links TRBV19 to TRBJ2-3; possibly TRBD2 for D (6 bases). The CDR3 sequence is CASSSFSGTSADTQYF. The CDR3, as DNA: TGTGCCAGTAGTTCTTTTAGCGGTACGTCGGCAGATACGCAGTATTTT.